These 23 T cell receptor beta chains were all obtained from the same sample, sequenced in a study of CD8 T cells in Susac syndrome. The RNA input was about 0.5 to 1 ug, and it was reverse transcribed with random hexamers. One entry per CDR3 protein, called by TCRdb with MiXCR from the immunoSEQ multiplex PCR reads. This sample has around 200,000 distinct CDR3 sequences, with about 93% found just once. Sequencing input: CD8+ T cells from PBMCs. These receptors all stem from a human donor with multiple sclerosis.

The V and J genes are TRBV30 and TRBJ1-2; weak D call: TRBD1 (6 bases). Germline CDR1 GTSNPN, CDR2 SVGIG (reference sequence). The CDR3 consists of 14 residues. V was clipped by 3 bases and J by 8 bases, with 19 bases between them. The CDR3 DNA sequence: TGTGCCTGGAGAGCAGGTCCGTACCAGGGGGGCTACACCTTC. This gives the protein CAWRAGPYQGGYTF.

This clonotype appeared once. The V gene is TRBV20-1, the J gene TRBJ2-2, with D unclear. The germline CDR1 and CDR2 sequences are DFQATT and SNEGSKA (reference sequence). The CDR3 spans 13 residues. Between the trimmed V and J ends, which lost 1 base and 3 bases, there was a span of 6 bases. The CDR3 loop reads CSARVLHTGELFF. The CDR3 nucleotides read TGCAGTGCTAGAGTACTACACACCGGGGAGCTGTTTTTT.

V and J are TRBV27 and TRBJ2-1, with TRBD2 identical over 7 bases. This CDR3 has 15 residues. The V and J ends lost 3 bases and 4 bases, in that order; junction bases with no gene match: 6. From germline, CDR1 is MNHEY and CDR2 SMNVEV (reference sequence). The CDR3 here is CASSLTGAGYNEQFF. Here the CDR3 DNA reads TGTGCCAGCAGTTTGACGGGAGCGGGGTACAATGAGCAGTTCTTC.

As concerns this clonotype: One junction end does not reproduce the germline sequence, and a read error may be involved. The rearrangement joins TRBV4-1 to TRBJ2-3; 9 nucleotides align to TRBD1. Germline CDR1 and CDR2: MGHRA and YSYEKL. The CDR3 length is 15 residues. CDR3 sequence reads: CASSPRDRVADTHYF. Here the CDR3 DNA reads TGCGCCAGCAGCCCAAGGGACAGGGTGGCAGATACGCATTATTTT.

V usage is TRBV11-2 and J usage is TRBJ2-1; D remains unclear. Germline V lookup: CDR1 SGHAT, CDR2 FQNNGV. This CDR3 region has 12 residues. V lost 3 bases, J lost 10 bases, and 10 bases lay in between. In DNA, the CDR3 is TGTGCCAGCAGCTTCACGGTGGACGAGCAGTTCTTC. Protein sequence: CASSFTVDEQFF.

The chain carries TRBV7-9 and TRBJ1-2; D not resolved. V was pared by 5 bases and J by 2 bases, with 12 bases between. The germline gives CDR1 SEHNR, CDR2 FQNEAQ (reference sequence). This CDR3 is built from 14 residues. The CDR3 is CASSPDGGNYGYTF. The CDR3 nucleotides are TGTGCCAGCAGCCCCGACGGCGGGAACTATGGCTACACCTTC.

The CDR3 nucleotides read TGCAGTGCTAGAGAGGGACTAGCGGGTCACGAGCAGTACTTC. As protein: CSAREGLAGHEQYF. V usage is TRBV20-1 and J usage is TRBJ2-7; 12 nucleotides match TRBD2. V lost 0 bases and J lost 5; bases outside the gene matches: 2. CDR1 and CDR2 from the germline V gene are DFQATT and SNEGSKA (reference sequence). This CDR3 has 14 residues.

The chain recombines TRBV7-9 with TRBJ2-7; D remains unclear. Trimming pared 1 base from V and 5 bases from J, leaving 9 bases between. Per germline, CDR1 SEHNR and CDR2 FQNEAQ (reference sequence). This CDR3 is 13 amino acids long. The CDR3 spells CASSLGSVHEQYF. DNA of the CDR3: TGTGCCAGCAGCTTAGGATCGGTCCACGAGCAGTACTTC. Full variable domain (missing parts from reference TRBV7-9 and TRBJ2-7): DTGVSQNPRHKITKRGQNVTFRCDPISEHNRLYWYRQTLGQGPEFLTYFQNEAQLEKSRLLSDRFSAERPKGSFSTLEIQRTEQGDSAMYLCASSLGSVHEQYFGPGTRLTVT.

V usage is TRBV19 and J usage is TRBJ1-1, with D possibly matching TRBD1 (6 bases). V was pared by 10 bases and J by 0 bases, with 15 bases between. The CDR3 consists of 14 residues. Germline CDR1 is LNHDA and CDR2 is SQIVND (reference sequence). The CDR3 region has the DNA TGTGCCACCACTAAGGACAGCCTGAACACTGAAGCTTTCTTT. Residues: CATTKDSLNTEAFF.

The CDR3 region has the DNA TGTGCCAGCCATCGGTCGGGGGGGCCCCAAAACATTCAGTACTTC. Protein sequence: CASHRSGGPQNIQYF. The chain couples TRBV19 to TRBJ2-4; 8 nucleotides line up with TRBD2. Germline V gene lookup returns CDR1 LNHDA and CDR2 SQIVND (reference sequence). The J segment lost 5 bases and the V segment lost 9 bases, leaving 12 bases of the junction unmatched. The CDR3 length is 15 residues. Combining the CDR3 with reference TRBV19 and TRBJ2-4 gives the whole variable domain DGGITQSPKYLFRKEGQNVTLSCEQNLNHDAMYWYRQDPGQGLRLIYYSQIVNDFQKGDIAEGYSVSREKKESFPLTVTSAQKNPTAFYLCASHRSGGPQNIQYFGAGTRLSVL.

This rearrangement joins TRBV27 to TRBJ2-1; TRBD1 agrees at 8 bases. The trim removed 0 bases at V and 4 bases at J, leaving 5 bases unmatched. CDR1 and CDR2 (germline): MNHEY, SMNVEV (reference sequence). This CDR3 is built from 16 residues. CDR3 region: CASSLSGTGIYNEQFF. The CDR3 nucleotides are TGTGCCAGCAGTTTATCCGGGACAGGCATATACAATGAGCAGTTCTTC.

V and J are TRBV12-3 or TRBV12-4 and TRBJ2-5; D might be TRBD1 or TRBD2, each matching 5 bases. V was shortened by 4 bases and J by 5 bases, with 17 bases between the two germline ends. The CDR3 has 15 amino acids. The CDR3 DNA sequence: TGTGCCAGCAGTTCCTTGGGGGTAGTGGGGGAGACCCAGTACTTC. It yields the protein CASSSLGVVGETQYF.

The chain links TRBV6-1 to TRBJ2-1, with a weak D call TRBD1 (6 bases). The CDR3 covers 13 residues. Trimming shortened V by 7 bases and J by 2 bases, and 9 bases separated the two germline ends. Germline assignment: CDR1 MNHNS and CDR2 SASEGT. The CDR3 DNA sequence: TGTGCCAGCAAGGGGGTGGCCTACAATGAGCAGTTCTTC. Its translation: CASKGVAYNEQFF.

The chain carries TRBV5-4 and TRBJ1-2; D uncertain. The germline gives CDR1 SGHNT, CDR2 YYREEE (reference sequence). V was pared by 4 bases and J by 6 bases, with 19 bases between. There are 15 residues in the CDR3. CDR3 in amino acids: CASSPLLGTAHGYTF. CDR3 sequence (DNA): TGTGCCAGCAGCCCCCTGCTTGGCACAGCTCATGGCTACACCTTC.

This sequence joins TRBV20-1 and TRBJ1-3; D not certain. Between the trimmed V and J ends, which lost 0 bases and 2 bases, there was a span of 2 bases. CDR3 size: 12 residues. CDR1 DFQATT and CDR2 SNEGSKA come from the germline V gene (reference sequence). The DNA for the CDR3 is TGCAGTGCTAGAGATGCTGGAAACACCATATATTTT. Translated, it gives CSARDAGNTIYF.

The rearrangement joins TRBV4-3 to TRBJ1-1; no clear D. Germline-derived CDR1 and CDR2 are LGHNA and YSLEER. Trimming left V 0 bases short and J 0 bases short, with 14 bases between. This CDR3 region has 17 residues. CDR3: CASSQDSPTEMNTEAFF. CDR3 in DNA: TGCGCCAGCAGCCAAGATTCTCCTACAGAGATGAACACTGAAGCTTTCTTT.

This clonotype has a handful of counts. CDR3 region: CASSLRDSSYNEQFF. The CDR3 nucleotides read TGTGCCAGCAGCTTAAGGGACTCCTCATACAATGAGCAGTTCTTC. The rearrangement uses TRBV5-4 and TRBJ2-1; a weak D match, TRBD2 (6 bases). V lost 2 bases and J 4 bases, leaving 13 bases between the germline ends. In germline, CDR1 is SGHNT, CDR2 YYREEE (reference sequence). This CDR3 comprises 15 residues.

CDR3 DNA: TGTGCCAGCAGAGGACAGGGGGCCGTCGAGACCCAGTACTTC. Translating gives CASRGQGAVETQYF. The J gene is TRBJ2-5, the V gene TRBV28, with 11 bases matching TRBD1. The germline gives CDR1 MDHEN, CDR2 SYDVKM. After removal of 6 bases from V and 5 bases from J, the junction contained 5 bases not matched to a gene. CDR3 size: 14 residues.

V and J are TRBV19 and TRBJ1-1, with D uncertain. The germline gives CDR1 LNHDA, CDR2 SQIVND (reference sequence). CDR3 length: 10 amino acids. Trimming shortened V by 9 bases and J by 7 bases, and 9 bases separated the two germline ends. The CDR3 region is CASGYSEAFF. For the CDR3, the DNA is TGTGCCAGCGGGTACAGTGAAGCTTTCTTT.

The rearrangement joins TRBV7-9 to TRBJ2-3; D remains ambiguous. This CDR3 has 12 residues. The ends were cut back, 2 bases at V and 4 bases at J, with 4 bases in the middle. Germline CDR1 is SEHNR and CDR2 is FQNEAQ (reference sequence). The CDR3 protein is CASSLPADTQYF. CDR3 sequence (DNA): TGTGCCAGCAGCTTACCCGCAGATACGCAGTATTTT.

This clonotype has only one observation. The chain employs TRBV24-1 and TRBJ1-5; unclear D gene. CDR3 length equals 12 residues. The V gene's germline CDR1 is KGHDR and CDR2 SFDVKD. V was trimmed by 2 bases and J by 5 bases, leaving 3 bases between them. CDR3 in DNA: TGTGCCACCAGTGATTCCTATCAGCCCCAGCATTTT. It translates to CATSDSYQPQHF.

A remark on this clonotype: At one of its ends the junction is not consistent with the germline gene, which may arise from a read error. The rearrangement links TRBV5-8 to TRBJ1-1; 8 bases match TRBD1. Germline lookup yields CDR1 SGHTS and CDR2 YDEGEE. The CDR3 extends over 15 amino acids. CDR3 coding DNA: TGTGCCGGCAGCTTGGGGACAGGTTTGAACACTGAAGCTTTCTTT. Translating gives CAGSLGTGLNTEAFF.

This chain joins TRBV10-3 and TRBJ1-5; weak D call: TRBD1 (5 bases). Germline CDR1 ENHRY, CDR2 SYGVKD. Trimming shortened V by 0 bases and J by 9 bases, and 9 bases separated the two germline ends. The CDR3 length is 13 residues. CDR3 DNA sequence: TGTGCCATCAGTGAGTCGAGGGGAAGGCCCCAGCATTTT. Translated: CAISESRGRPQHF.